The clone carrying this T cell receptor (beta chain) was seen a few times. Its antigen is not identified. The data belong to a study of T-cell memory formation after mild COVID-19. The overall study: The study found TCR clusters largely donor specific. Study-level points and caveats: Whether second-wave clones peaking at day 37 were SARS-CoV-2 specific went unconfirmed. CM and EM subsets held most contracting CD4+ clones; EMRA held CD8+ ones.

Looked up from germline, CDR1 is SGHRS and CDR2 is YFSETQ. J gave up 7 bases and V 4 bases, and 8 bases lay outside the gene matches. The CDR3 consists of 14 residues. TCRdb recomputed calls from the 5' RACE reads with MiXCR, one row per CDR3 protein. This table holds fewer than 400,000 distinct CDR3 sequences, about 16% found once. The receptor's source is a young man who had mild COVID-19 (a few samples of this study predate the infection). Cell type and time point are not known. Sequencing was performed on PBMCs or a T cell subset sorted from them (not recorded which). The V gene is TRBV5-1, the J gene TRBJ2-4; 7 nucleotides match TRBD2. The CDR3 is CASSTMDGRNIQYF. The CDR3 DNA reads as TGCGCCAGCAGCACGATGGACGGGAGGAACATTCAGTACTTC.